This T cell receptor beta chain was sequenced for a study of blood T cell repertoires in COVID-19 (dated by TCRdb to about 2020). For the study in its entirety: Collaborator samples came from the United States, Italy and Spain and covered acute and convalescent phases of COVID-19. Nearly every sample came with metadata listing a de-identified subject ID, COVID-19 status, age in years and sex. Samples came from the ongoing ImmuneRACE study (first 160 participants) plus 1,254 subjects from 6 global collaborators. Deeply sampled blood TCRbeta repertoires from subjects exposed to, actively infected with, or recovered from COVID-19 were included in the dataset. A freely available public database, intended as a resource for researchers studying the immune response to SARS-CoV-2, is where the repertoires were released. The material from the prospective study consisted of cDNA or gDNA derived from T cells, B-cell-depleted T cells, or PBMCs. Where HLA class I and class II types were available, the types were taken from metadata supplied by the sample provider, not from assay-based typing.

TCRbeta CDR3 regions were amplified from genomic DNA using the immunoSEQ Assay, a bias-controlled multiplex PCR. The authors' pipeline ran thus. Within the assay, amplification of reference gene primers was used to estimate how many nucleated cells each sample contained. To quantify the absolute abundance of each unique TCRbeta CDR3 rearrangement, sequence reads were collapsed and filtered. For each sample, productive Simpson clonality was calculated as the square root of Simpson's diversity index across productive rearrangements. Drawn from immuneACCESS, this table holds only the in-frame rearrangements with V and J called that TCRdb kept. Clones are partly lost; checked studies trace under half to an unresolved V gene and leave the rest unexplained. The D gene and trimming were derived from the DNA, and the V and J assignments and clone size from that table. Recorded for this sample are some 260,000 clones; 88% of them occurred a single time. In total, the top ten clones hold more than 8.5% of the sample.

What the authors observed across the whole study: The amount of clinical and demographic metadata varied by source and participant and was provided uncurated.

A distance of 20 bases separates the germline ends of V and J, which lose 2 bases and 0 bases respectively. CDR1 is given as MNHEY and CDR2 as SVGEGT, both from the germline V gene. There are 18 amino acids in the CDR3, from cysteine to phenylalanine inclusive. The sequence is cut down to CDR3 DNA, 54 bases in frame from base 1. Worth noting for this clone: Its antigen is unknown. Base qualities were left out, and no much larger clone turns up one base away.

In Seattle, one collaborating source enrolled patients while the infection was active and tracked those patients longitudinally over the course of disease. Collaborating institutions collected whole blood in K2EDTA tubes following their own protocols. For TCRbeta analysis, collaborator samples were shipped as frozen whole blood, as isolated PBMCs, or as DNA extracted from either sample type. This clonotype originated in a woman aged 65 to 85 with COVID-19, enrolled during active disease. The chain employs TRBV6-2 or TRBV6-3 and TRBJ2-7; TRBD1 could be the D gene, as 5 bases match. Sequencing was carried out using peripheral blood. The nucleotides read TGTGCCAGCAGTTACCCTCGACAGCGCATCCCGAGCTCCTACGAGCAGTACTTC. This sequence encodes CASSYPRQRIPSSYEQYF.